The 19 T cell receptor beta chains presented below share a single source sample, sequenced in a study of T-cell memory formation after mild COVID-19. TCRdb ran MiXCR on the 5' RACE reads and lists one entry per CDR3 protein. The profile shows 550,000 to 650,000 distinct CDR3 sequences, roughly 17% of them singletons. The sequenced sample consisted of PBMCs or a T cell subset sorted from them (not recorded which). The source of these receptors is an adult woman who had mild COVID-19 (a few samples of this study predate the infection). Cell type and time point are not known.

This rearrangement joins TRBV5-1 to TRBJ2-7, with D unresolved. Germline loops: CDR1 SGHRS, CDR2 YFSETQ. V was trimmed by 0 bases and J by 2 bases, leaving 6 bases between them. This CDR3 region has 13 residues. CDR3: CASSLDFAYEQYF. DNA of the CDR3: TGCGCCAGCAGCTTGGACTTTGCCTACGAGCAGTACTTC.

This clonotype was seen a few times. The V call is TRBV6-5, the J call TRBJ2-1; the D gene is possibly TRBD2 (6 bases). Germline V gene sequence: CDR1 MNHEY, CDR2 SVGAGI. With 5 bases removed from V and 5 bases from J, the gap between germline ends came to 13 bases. The CDR3 runs 14 residues. CDR3 in DNA: TGTGCCAGCAGTGAACCTAGCGTCGACAATGAGCAGTTCTTC. This gives the protein CASSEPSVDNEQFF.

This clonotype was picked up a small number of times. The chain links TRBV5-1 to TRBJ2-7; D uncertain. This CDR3 is built from 12 residues. Germline loops: CDR1 SGHRS, CDR2 YFSETQ. The V end lost 3 bases, the J end lost 5 bases, and 9 bases lay between the germline ends. The CDR3 region has the DNA TGCGCCAGCAGCTCGCCGGACGACGAGCAGTACTTC. It specifies CASSSPDDEQYF.

The table lists this clonotype with a few counts. V is TRBV7-8 and J is TRBJ1-5, with D perhaps matching TRBD1 (5 bases). This CDR3 has 15 amino acids. V shed 1 base and J shed 3 bases, with 10 bases lying between them. Germline CDR1 SGHVS, CDR2 FQNEAQ. CDR3 amino acids: CASSLDRQNNQPQHF. CDR3 nucleotide sequence: TGTGCCAGCAGCTTAGATAGACAGAACAATCAGCCCCAGCATTTT.

This clonotype was seen a handful of times. CDR3 bases: TGTGCCAGCAGCTTTACTAGCGGGATCCAAGAGACCCAGTACTTC. It encodes CASSFTSGIQETQYF. The V call is TRBV7-9, the J call TRBJ2-5; 10 bases map to TRBD2. V gave up 3 bases and J gave up 1 base; unmatched junction bases: 2. In germline, CDR1 is SEHNR, CDR2 FQNEAQ (reference sequence). The CDR3 extends over 15 amino acids.

Only a few counts were recorded for this clonotype. The chain is built from TRBV7-2 and TRBJ1-2, with unresolved D. CDR1 SGHTA and CDR2 FQGNSA come from the germline V gene. V was clipped by 1 base and J by 3 bases, with 9 bases between them. The CDR3 runs 14 residues. The CDR3 loop is CASSLGQTHYGYTF. The CDR3, as DNA: TGTGCCAGCAGCTTAGGGCAAACCCACTATGGCTACACCTTC. Looking up the rest from reference TRBV7-2 and TRBJ1-2 gives the full variable domain: GAGVSQSPSNKVTEKGKDVELRCDPISGHTALYWYRQSLGQGLEFLIYFQGNSAPDKSGLPSDRFSAERTGGSVSTLTIQRTQQEDSAVYLCASSLGQTHYGYTFGSGTRLTVV.

The chain combines TRBV24-1 with TRBJ2-3, with 14 bases aligning to TRBD2. The CDR3 spans 20 residues. V lost 3 bases, J lost 2 bases, and 12 bases stayed unmatched. The germline V gene encodes CDR1 KGHDR and CDR2 SFDVKD. The CDR3 DNA is TGTGCCACCAGTGATCCCGGACTAGCGGGAGGTAAACACTTCACAGATACGCAGTATTTT. Translating gives CATSDPGLAGGKHFTDTQYF.

This clonotype was seen only a few times. The chain employs TRBV7-6 and TRBJ1-5; D might be TRBD1 (5 bases). CDR1 is SGHVS, CDR2 FNYEAQ, per germline. This CDR3 contains 13 residues. Trimming cost V 5 bases and J 6 bases, with 11 bases left between them. The CDR3 protein is CASSVTTGQPQHF. The CDR3 DNA is TGTGCCAGCAGCGTAACAACAGGTCAGCCCCAGCATTTT.

V gene TRBV5-1 combines with J gene TRBJ2-1; TRBD2 agrees at 13 bases. The ends lost 4 bases at V and 4 bases at J; junction bases unmatched: 5. The CDR3 contains 16 residues. Per germline, CDR1 SGHRS and CDR2 YFSETQ. The CDR3 DNA follows: TGCGCCAGCAGCATAGGGACTAGCGGGACTTACAATGAGCAGTTCTTC. Amino acids: CASSIGTSGTYNEQFF.

This clonotype has at least ten counts. The chain carries TRBV6-2 or TRBV6-3 and TRBJ2-6; D possibly corresponds to TRBD1 (5 bases). CDR1 is MNHEY, CDR2 SVGEGT, per germline. The CDR3 has 16 amino acids. The V end was cut by 0 bases, the J end by 4 bases, with 10 bases between. The CDR3 loop reads CASSYSIGVGANVLTF. CDR3 sequence (DNA): TGTGCCAGCAGTTACTCGATAGGGGTCGGGGCCAACGTCCTGACTTTC.

Points on this clonotype: An end of the junction differs from the germline gene, which may be a read error. V and J are TRBV7-7 and TRBJ2-2; 9 positions match TRBD2. The CDR3 extends over 17 amino acids. CDR1 is SSHAT, CDR2 FNYEAQ, per germline (reference sequence). CDR3 nucleotide sequence: TGTGCTAGCAGCTCTAGCGGGACCCAACAGAACACCGGGGAGCTGTTTTTT. Its protein is CASSSSGTQQNTGELFF.

The V call is TRBV27, the J call TRBJ2-2; D uncertain. The V gene lost 4 bases and the J gene lost 4 bases, with 13 bases spanning the gap. Germline CDR1 MNHEY, CDR2 SMNVEV (reference sequence). This CDR3 spans 15 amino acids. The CDR3 DNA reads as TGTGCCAGCAGTTCCCTCCTAGGTATCACCGGGGAGCTGTTTTTT. The encoded protein is CASSSLLGITGELFF.

This clonotype turned up a few times. This chain links TRBV5-1 with TRBJ1-4; 7 nucleotides agree with TRBD1. The CDR3 is 15 amino acids. J gave up 5 bases and V 3 bases, and 7 bases lay outside the gene matches. Germline CDR1 SGHRS, CDR2 YFSETQ. The chain's CDR3 is CASSSRQGFNEKLFF. In DNA, the CDR3 is TGCGCCAGCAGCTCCCGACAGGGTTTCAATGAAAAACTGTTTTTT.

In this sample, this clonotype turned up a few times. The V gene is TRBV9, the J gene TRBJ2-7, with 7 bases lining up with TRBD1. The CDR3 extends over 14 amino acids. The V and J ends lost 1 base and 8 bases, in that order; junction bases with no gene match: 9. CDR1 is SGDLS, CDR2 YYNGEE, per germline. The CDR3 nucleotides are TGTGCCAGCAGCGTATACGACAGGGACAAGAAGCAGTACTTC. It specifies CASSVYDRDKKQYF. The full variable domain, with the rest looked up from reference TRBV9 and TRBJ2-7, is DSGVTQTPKHLITATGQRVTLRCSPRSGDLSVYWYQQSLDQGLQFLIQYYNGEERAKGNILERFSAQQFPDLHSELNLSSLELGDSALYFCASSVYDRDKKQYFGPGTRLTVT.

The genes are TRBV20-1 and TRBJ2-2; the match to TRBD1 covers 11 bases. This CDR3 comprises 16 residues. Germline V CDR1 and CDR2: DFQATT, SNEGSKA (reference sequence). V gave up 3 bases and J gave up 4 bases; unmatched junction bases: 7. The CDR3 loop is CSASEGGTGGTGELFF. The CDR3 region has the DNA TGCAGTGCTAGTGAGGGAGGGACAGGGGGCACCGGGGAGCTGTTTTTT.

This rearrangement joins TRBV4-3 to TRBJ2-5; D remains unclear. This CDR3 has 13 amino acids. Germline CDR1 reads LGHNA; CDR2 reads YSLEER. V lost 0 bases, J lost 5 bases, and 7 bases lay in between. DNA for the CDR3: TGCGCCAGCAGCCAAGATTTTGGCGAGACCCAGTACTTC. Translated: CASSQDFGETQYF.

This clonotype was seen many times. This chain uses TRBV6-5 with TRBJ2-2; TRBD1 matches at 7 bases. The CDR3 runs to 15 residues. Germline lookup yields CDR1 MNHEY and CDR2 SVGAGI. With 8 bases clipped from V and 4 bases from J, the junction kept 10 bases outside the gene matches. The CDR3 loop is CASGKQGSVTGELFF. CDR3 coding DNA: TGTGCCAGCGGAAAACAGGGGTCGGTCACCGGGGAGCTGTTTTTT.

The chain combines TRBV5-1 with TRBJ1-2; weak D call: TRBD1 (5 bases). The CDR3 covers 14 residues. Germline CDR1 is SGHRS and CDR2 is YFSETQ. Trimming stripped 6 bases from V and 5 bases from J, with 17 bases between. The CDR3 region is CASTRDGRDYGYTF. CDR3 sequence (DNA): TGCGCCAGCACCCGGGACGGCAGGGATTATGGCTACACCTTC.

The chain links TRBV9 to TRBJ1-1, with D maybe TRBD1 (5 bases). CDR3 length equals 14 residues. The V and J ends lost 0 bases and 7 bases respectively, with 13 bases between them. Germline V lookup: CDR1 SGDLS, CDR2 YYNGEE. The chain's CDR3 is CASSVDGGSSEAFF. The DNA for the CDR3 is TGTGCCAGCAGCGTAGATGGGGGGTCGAGTGAAGCTTTCTTT.